Each of the 18 T cell receptor beta chains below was sequenced from the same sample in a study of technical replicates of blood from a handful of donors (dated by TCRdb to the late 2010s). The library was obtained by the immunoSEQ multiplex PCR assay. Here the immuneACCESS table is served through TCRdb, limited to in-frame sequences with V and J called. Missing clones are a known gap in these copies; in checked studies unresolved V genes cover under half, and the rest lacks a known reason. The sample has fewer than 85,000 clones on record, around nine tenths of them singletons. The ten largest clones capture 0.41% of the sample. The source material was T cells isolated from PBMCs. All receptors come from a human donor in good health.

The chain couples TRBV4-1 to TRBJ2-1; 10 nucleotides agree with TRBD2. Germline CDR1 MGHRA, CDR2 YSYEKL. The CDR3 spans 16 residues. Germline trimming cut 4 bases from V and 4 bases from J; bases unmatched to any gene: 7. Here the CDR3 reads CASSPLIAGGYNEQFF. The CDR3 DNA reads TGCGCCAGCAGCCCATTAATAGCGGGAGGTTACAATGAGCAGTTCTTC.

The chain combines TRBV9 with TRBJ1-1; D is possibly TRBD1 (6 bases). This CDR3 has 14 amino acids. CDR1 is SGDLS and CDR2 is YYNGEE in the germline V gene. V lost 0 bases and J 7 bases, leaving 13 bases between the germline ends. For the CDR3, the DNA is TGTGCCAGCAGCGTAGCTGGGGGCAGGCTTGAAGCTTTCTTT. Its protein product is CASSVAGGRLEAFF.

In nucleotides, the CDR3 is TGTGCCAGCACCCTCTTAGGGGGGGTCTACAATGAGCAGTTCTTC. Encoded protein: CASTLLGGVYNEQFF. The V and J genes are TRBV5-4 and TRBJ2-1, with a possible D match to TRBD2 (7 bases). Looked up from germline, CDR1 is SGHNT and CDR2 is YYREEE (reference sequence). The V gene lost 6 bases and the J gene lost 3 bases, with 16 bases spanning the gap. The CDR3 contains 15 residues.

The chain uses TRBV5-1 and TRBJ2-1; the match to TRBD1 covers 10 bases. V was pared by 3 bases and J by 6 bases, with 9 bases of the junction left unmatched. From germline, CDR1 is SGHRS and CDR2 YFSETQ. The CDR3 contains 16 residues. CDR3 coding DNA: TGCGCCAGCAGCTCAAACCGGGACAGGGGTTCCAATGAGCAGTTCTTC. It encodes CASSSNRDRGSNEQFF.

Concerning this clone: A read error may account for a junction end that differs from germline. The V gene is TRBV5-1, the J gene TRBJ2-1, with a possible D match to TRBD2 (5 bases). The V gene's germline CDR1 is SGHRS and CDR2 YFSETQ. The CDR3 contains 15 residues. The CDR3 reads CTSSLTQTTYLEQFF. DNA for the CDR3: TGCACCAGCAGCTTGACCCAGACTACCTACCTGGAGCAGTTCTTC.

The chain uses TRBV7-3 and TRBJ2-1; perhaps TRBD2 as D (6 bases). The CDR3 runs 14 residues. Between the trimmed V and J ends, which lost 5 bases and 5 bases, there was a span of 13 bases. Germline lookup yields CDR1 SGHTA and CDR2 FQGTGA. The DNA of the CDR3 is TGTGCCAGCAGCAACGGGACTGGAGACAATGAGCAGTTCTTC. It specifies CASSNGTGDNEQFF.

CDR3 sequence (DNA): TGCGCCAGCAGCTTGCGGGAGCCTCGATACGAGCAGTACTTC. As protein: CASSLREPRYEQYF. The V gene is TRBV5-1, the J gene TRBJ2-7; D is possibly TRBD2 (6 bases). V gave up 1 base and J gave up 4 bases, with 12 bases separating them. Germline V lookup: CDR1 SGHRS, CDR2 YFSETQ. This CDR3 comprises 14 residues. Using reference TRBV5-1 and TRBJ2-7 for the parts outside the CDR3, the full variable domain is KAGVTQTPRYLIKTRGQQVTLSCSPISGHRSVSWYQQTPGQGLQFLFEYFSETQRNKGNFPGRFSGRQFSNSRSEMNVSTLELGDSALYLCASSLREPRYEQYFGPGTRLTVT.

This chain uses TRBV27 with TRBJ1-4, with D unclear. V was shortened by 8 bases and J by 2 bases, with 12 bases between the two germline ends. The CDR3 is 14 amino acids. CDR1 is MNHEY, CDR2 SMNVEV, per germline (reference sequence). The CDR3 here is CASSRVGTNEKLFF. For the CDR3, the DNA is TGTGCCAGCTCACGGGTCGGGACTAATGAAAAACTGTTTTTT.

J is TRBJ2-4 and V is TRBV27; no clear D gene. CDR3 length: 14 residues. V was shortened by 0 bases and J by 6 bases, with 9 bases between the two germline ends. CDR1 is MNHEY and CDR2 is SMNVEV in the germline V gene (reference sequence). CDR3 nucleotides: TGTGCCAGCAGTTTATCTAGTGAGGTAAACATTCAGTACTTC. This gives the protein CASSLSSEVNIQYF.

The chain has TRBV5-1 and TRBJ1-4; D ambiguous. Trimming shortened V by 0 bases and J by 4 bases, and 10 bases separated the two germline ends. Germline-derived CDR1 and CDR2 are SGHRS and YFSETQ. The CDR3 contains 15 residues. This CDR3 is CASSLAGIDNEKLFF. The CDR3 DNA reads TGCGCCAGCAGCTTGGCCGGGATTGATAATGAAAAACTGTTTTTT.

The chain joins TRBV18 to TRBJ2-7, with D perhaps TRBD2 (6 bases). Germline CDR1 KGHSH, CDR2 LQKENI. This CDR3 comprises 14 residues. V was shortened by 2 bases and J by 2 bases, with 10 bases between the two germline ends. The CDR3 nucleotides are TGTGCCAGCTCACCAGGGGGGTTGCCCTACGAGCAGTACTTC. Its translation is CASSPGGLPYEQYF.

The chain links TRBV2 to TRBJ1-5; D gene uncertain. Germline V CDR1 and CDR2: SNHLY, FYNNEI. The CDR3 spans 14 residues. V shed 5 bases and J shed 3 bases, with 11 bases lying between them. The CDR3 sequence is CASSYAGSNQPQHF. CDR3 coding DNA: TGTGCCAGCAGTTACGCAGGATCCAATCAGCCCCAGCATTTT.

This sequence joins TRBV6-5 and TRBJ2-7; D is undetermined. The CDR3 extends over 11 amino acids. Germline lookup yields CDR1 MNHEY and CDR2 SVGAGI. The ends were cut back, 2 bases at V and 7 bases at J, with 6 bases in the middle. The chain's CDR3 is CASSYAKEQYF. The CDR3 nucleotides are TGTGCCAGCAGTTACGCGAAGGAGCAGTACTTC.

This clone was counted once. The chain is built from TRBV2 and TRBJ2-5; the match to TRBD1 covers 7 bases. Trimming removed 6 bases from V and 12 bases from J; junction bases left unmatched: 7. Germline CDR1 is SNHLY and CDR2 is FYNNEI. The CDR3 has 11 residues. CDR3 nucleotides: TGTGCCAGCAGAAGTGACAGGGAAGAGTACTTC. Protein: CASRSDREEYF. Based on the CDR3 plus reference TRBV2 and TRBJ2-5, the full variable domain is EPEVTQTPSHQVTQMGQEVILRCVPISNHLYFYWYRQILGQKVEFLVSFYNNEISEKSEIFDDQFSVERPDGSNFTLKIRSTKLEDSAMYFCASRSDREEYFGPGTRLLVL.

In this sample, this clone turned up once. This chain joins TRBV7-2 and TRBJ2-7; 9 bases fit TRBD1. CDR3 length equals 13 residues. CDR1 is SGHTA, CDR2 FQGNSA, per germline. V was pared by 3 bases and J by 6 bases, with 3 bases of the junction left unmatched. CDR3 in amino acids: CASSLDRGGEQYF. CDR3 coding DNA: TGTGCCAGCAGCTTGGACAGGGGAGGCGAGCAGTACTTC.

The chain couples TRBV7-2 to TRBJ2-1; TRBD2 matches at 7 bases. The CDR3 is 15 residues long. Trimming at V came to 6 bases and at J to 2 bases, leaving 7 bases not matched to a gene. Germline CDR1 reads SGHTA; CDR2 reads FQGNSA. The CDR3 region is CASSPTGGTYNEQFF. The CDR3 DNA follows: TGTGCCAGCAGTCCCACGGGAGGCACCTACAATGAGCAGTTCTTC.

This clone was observed a single time. This rearrangement joins TRBV6-5 to TRBJ2-1; 7 nucleotides line up with TRBD2. V was pared by 0 bases and J by 0 bases, with 2 bases of the junction left unmatched. This CDR3 has 16 residues. Germline lookup yields CDR1 MNHEY and CDR2 SVGAGI. CDR3 sequence: CASSYSPGGSYNEQFF. The CDR3 DNA sequence: TGTGCCAGCAGTTACTCGCCGGGAGGCTCCTACAATGAGCAGTTCTTC.

This chain joins TRBV5-4 and TRBJ2-7; D perhaps matches TRBD2 (5 bases). Trimming pared 3 bases from V and 3 bases from J, leaving 10 bases between. Germline V gives CDR1 SGHNT, CDR2 YYREEE (reference sequence). The CDR3 is 13 residues long. The CDR3 spells CASSSDGNYEQYF. Written as DNA, the CDR3 is TGTGCCAGCAGCTCGGACGGGAACTACGAGCAGTACTTC.